These T cell receptor beta chains were read from a single sample in a study of blood T cells in healthy people across ages. Each CDR3 protein gets one entry after TCRdb re-called the 5' RACE reads with MiXCR. The table has more than 1,400,000 distinct CDR3 sequences, approximately 42% seen once; the top ten hold 7.9%. Sequencing input: blood. Receptor source: a woman younger than 30 in good health. The CDR3 runs from the conserved cysteine through the conserved F or W. A D gene is named only where the DNA matches it firmly. The size field is filled for only some rows; it gives once, few, many or a size class.

J: TRBJ2-7; size: few; D: NA; V: TRBV25-1; CDR3: CASKKGFANEQYF; DNA: TGTGCCAGCAAGAAGGGGTTCGCCAACGAGCAGTACTTC
J: TRBJ1-1; size: NA; D: NA; V: TRBV6-5; CDR3: CASSYTGRYTEAFF; DNA: TGTGCCAGCAGTTACACCGGACGTTACACTGAAGCTTTCTTT
J: TRBJ2-1; size: NA; D: TRBD2; V: TRBV7-9; CDR3: CASSLKTSGNLIEQFF; DNA: TGTGCCAGCAGCTTAAAGACTAGCGGGAATTTGATTGAGCAGTTCTTC
J: TRBJ1-5; size: NA; D: NA; V: TRBV12-3/TRBV12-4; CDR3: CASSSTVYQPQHF; DNA: TGTGCCAGCAGCTCGACTGTCTATCAGCCCCAGCATTTT
J: TRBJ1-5; size: NA; D: NA; V: TRBV2; CDR3: CASKGQGTPNQPQHF; DNA: TGTGCCAGCAAAGGGCAGGGAACCCCTAATCAGCCCCAGCATTTT
J: TRBJ1-6; size: many; D: TRBD1; V: TRBV28; CDR3: CASATGGSPLHF; DNA: TGTGCCAGCGCCACAGGGGGTTCACCCCTCCACTTT
J: TRBJ2-4; size: few; D: NA; V: TRBV3-1; CDR3: CASSQERRDIQYF; DNA: TGTGCCAGCAGCCAAGAGAGGCGGGACATTCAGTACTTC
J: TRBJ2-2; size: NA; D: TRBD1; V: TRBV10-3; CDR3: CAIGRGQDSGELFF; DNA: TGTGCCATCGGCAGGGGGCAGGACAGCGGGGAGCTGTTTTTT
J: TRBJ2-3; size: few; D: NA; V: TRBV3-1; CDR3: CASRGPIADTQYF; DNA: TGTGCCAGCAGGGGACCTATAGCAGATACGCAGTATTTT
J: TRBJ2-5; size: NA; D: NA; V: TRBV20-1; CDR3: CSAREVGQETQYF; DNA: TGCAGTGCTAGAGAGGTCGGTCAAGAGACCCAGTACTTC
J: TRBJ1-1; size: few; D: NA; V: TRBV28; CDR3: CASSFSGAEAFF; DNA: TGTGCCAGCAGTTTTTCCGGGGCTGAAGCTTTCTTT
J: TRBJ2-3; size: many; D: TRBD2; V: TRBV6-5; CDR3: CASSSVAGVDTQYF; DNA: TGTGCCAGCAGTTCTGTCGCGGGGGTGGATACGCAGTATTTT
J: TRBJ2-1; size: NA; D: NA; V: TRBV7-3; CDR3: CASSELPSGTSAETGNEQFF; DNA: TGTGCCAGCAGCGAACTTCCGTCCGGGACCAGCGCAGAAACGGGCAATGAGCAGTTCTTC
J: TRBJ1-5; size: NA; D: TRBD1; V: TRBV7-2; CDR3: CASSSGTGLRQPQHF; DNA: TGTGCCAGCAGCTCAGGGACAGGGCTGCGGCAGCCCCAGCATTTT
J: TRBJ2-7; size: NA; D: NA; V: TRBV27; CDR3: CASSRGDASFGYEQYF; DNA: TGTGCCAGCAGTCGCGGGGACGCATCATTCGGGTACGAGCAGTACTTC
J: TRBJ1-4; size: NA; D: TRBD1; V: TRBV6-6; CDR3: CASAGQGAGTNEKLFF; DNA: TGTGCCAGCGCCGGGCAGGGGGCAGGCACTAATGAAAAACTGTTTTTT
J: TRBJ2-6; size: few; D: NA; V: TRBV3-1; CDR3: CASSQDAGANVLTF; DNA: TGTGCCAGCAGCCAAGATGCTGGGGCCAACGTCCTGACTTTC
J: TRBJ2-7; size: few; D: TRBD2; V: TRBV4-1; CDR3: CASSQGGTSGNYEQYF; DNA: TGCGCCAGCAGCCAAGGAGGGACTAGCGGCAACTACGAGCAGTACTTC
J: TRBJ1-1; size: NA; D: NA; V: TRBV3-1; CDR3: CASSPWVLNTEAFF; DNA: TGTGCCAGCTCCCCTTGGGTCTTGAACACTGAAGCTTTCTTT
J: TRBJ1-2; size: NA; D: NA; V: TRBV4-1; CDR3: CASSQGSTGFYGYTF; DNA: TGCGCCAGCAGCCAAGGATCGACTGGGTTCTATGGCTACACCTTC
J: TRBJ2-7; size: NA; D: NA; V: TRBV5-1; CDR3: CASSLVDSSYEQYF; DNA: TGCGCCAGCAGCTTGGTTGACAGTTCATACGAGCAGTACTTC
J: TRBJ2-5; size: NA; D: NA; V: TRBV7-3; CDR3: CASSSLMGHEQYF; DNA: TGTGCCAGCAGCTCACTTATGGGCCATGAGCAGTACTTC
J: TRBJ2-7; size: few; D: TRBD1; V: TRBV27; CDR3: CASSTGGDEQYF; DNA: TGTGCCAGTTCGACAGGGGGGGACGAGCAGTACTTC
J: TRBJ2-7; size: NA; D: TRBD2; V: TRBV7-9; CDR3: CASSLQGGTSGVYEQYF; DNA: TGTGCCAGCAGCTTACAAGGGGGGACTAGCGGGGTCTACGAGCAGTACTTC
J: TRBJ2-6; size: NA; D: TRBD2; V: TRBV27; CDR3: CASSLGLFVSGANVLTF; DNA: TGTGCCAGCAGTTTGGGACTATTCGTCTCTGGGGCCAACGTCCTGACTTTC
J: TRBJ2-1; size: NA; D: TRBD2; V: TRBV27; CDR3: CASRTGTSGSYNEQFF; DNA: TGTGCCAGCAGGACGGGTACTAGCGGGAGCTACAATGAGCAGTTCTTC
J: TRBJ2-1; size: few; D: NA; V: TRBV3-1; CDR3: CASSQVEGSKYEQFF; DNA: TGTGCCAGCAGCCAAGTGGAGGGGTCTAAGTATGAGCAGTTCTTC
J: TRBJ1-5; size: NA; D: NA; V: TRBV28; CDR3: CASSFRLEGGNQPQHF; DNA: TGTGCCAGCAGTTTCAGACTCGAGGGCGGGAATCAGCCCCAGCATTTT